This T cell receptor (beta chain) appears in the sequencing data of a study of beta chain features in type 1 diabetes. Overall study results and limits: Amplification by PCR could prefer shorter templates, with the same effect in patients and controls. Since sequencing was performed on cDNA, cells with high TCR expression could be over-represented. Among patients, naive, central memory and Treg TCRB repertoires appeared more similar than among healthy donors.

The germline CDR1 and CDR2 sequences are MNHEY and SMNVEV (reference sequence). The CDR3 has 13 amino acids. Trimming shortened V by 6 bases and J by 4 bases, and 11 bases separated the two germline ends. Concerning this clone: Its antigen is undetermined.

The whole isolated RNA underwent reverse transcription, so sequencing captured expressed TCRB transcripts. Clones were sequenced by immunoSEQ multiplex PCR, and TCRdb holds only the in-frame ones, with some missing. The sample records 970,000 or so clones, about 17% being singletons. This clonotype was sampled from a woman under 30 in good health. The rearrangement joins TRBV27 to TRBJ2-3; D unclear. Source material: naive CD4+ T cells from blood. The CDR3 region is CASRPSHPDTQYF. The CDR3 DNA follows: TGTGCCAGCAGGCCTAGTCACCCAGATACGCAGTATTTT.